This entry lists 27 T cell receptor beta chains sequenced from one sample in a study of blood T cells in healthy people across ages. Using a J-beta primer mix together with a sample-barcoded 5' primer, a second PCR was run for about 6 to 12 cycles. TCRdb recomputed calls from the 5' RACE reads with MiXCR, one row per CDR3 protein. This table has under 2,000,000 distinct CDR3 sequences, around 48% appearing once. Sequences were obtained from blood. These receptor sequences come from a woman between 35 and 50 years old in good health.

The chain employs TRBV6-2 or TRBV6-3 and TRBJ2-1, with 7 positions matching TRBD1. The CDR3 consists of 15 residues. Trimming at V came to 6 bases and at J to 2 bases, leaving 7 bases not matched to a gene. Germline loops: CDR1 MNHEY, CDR2 SVGEGT. The CDR3 DNA sequence: TGTGCCAGCAGCCCCGACAGGGTCCCCTACAATGAGCAGTTCTTC. It translates to CASSPDRVPYNEQFF.

This clonotype appeared many times. The chain is built from TRBV4-3 and TRBJ2-5; TRBD1 aligns across 10 bases. This CDR3 spans 16 amino acids. The germline CDR1 and CDR2 sequences are LGHNA and YSLEER. The junction had 6 bases not matched to a gene; V was cut back by 0 bases and J by 5 bases. The CDR3 sequence is CASSQDGTGVGETQYF. Here the CDR3 DNA reads TGCGCCAGCAGCCAAGACGGGACAGGGGTAGGGGAGACCCAGTACTTC.

J is TRBJ1-2 and V is TRBV29-1, with TRBD1 identical over 7 bases. Per germline, CDR1 SQVTM and CDR2 ANQGSEA. V shed 3 bases and J 3 bases; nucleotides not matched to a gene: 1. The CDR3 has 12 amino acids. CDR3 sequence (DNA): TGCAGCGTTGAGGGACAGCACTATGGCTACACCTTC. Translation gives CSVEGQHYGYTF. Full variable domain (remainder filled in from reference TRBV29-1 and TRBJ1-2): SAVISQKPSRDICQRGTSLTIQCQVDSQVTMMFWYRQQPGQSLTLIATANQGSEATYESGFVIDKFPISRPNLTFSTLTVSNMSPEDSSIYLCSVEGQHYGYTFGSGTRLTVV.

Of note for this clonotype: At one of its ends the junction is not consistent with the germline gene, which may arise from a read error. V and J are TRBV7-9 and TRBJ1-2, with 8 bases aligning to TRBD1. Per germline, CDR1 SEHNR and CDR2 FQNEAQ (reference sequence). This CDR3 spans 15 amino acids. This CDR3 is CAGSHPGQGRDGYTF. The CDR3 DNA reads as TGTGCCGGCAGCCATCCTGGACAGGGAAGGGATGGCTACACCTTC.

CDR3 sequence (DNA): TGTGCCAGCAGCGAAGGGACTAGCGGGGGCCGGTACCAAGAGACCCAGTACTTC. Translating gives CASSEGTSGGRYQETQYF. The chain couples TRBV12-3 or TRBV12-4 to TRBJ2-5; 14 nucleotides agree with TRBD2. This CDR3 comprises 18 residues. J was trimmed by 0 bases and V by 6 bases; bases with no gene match: 9.

V is TRBV27 and J is TRBJ1-2; D ambiguous. CDR1 is MNHEY, CDR2 SMNVEV, per germline (reference sequence). V lost 6 bases and J 5 bases, leaving 19 bases between the germline ends. There are 15 residues in the CDR3. CDR3 sequence reads: CASRIGVGDGYGYTF. Here the CDR3 DNA reads TGTGCCAGCAGGATCGGAGTGGGCGATGGGTATGGCTACACCTTC.

The genes are TRBV6-8 and TRBJ2-1, with 8 bases identical to TRBD2. CDR1 is MNHGY, CDR2 SAAAGT, per germline. The V segment lost 2 bases and the J segment 6 bases; nucleotides outside the gene matches: 9. The CDR3 totals 16 residues. CDR3 sequence: CASSYGAGGSLNEQFF. The DNA for the CDR3 is TGTGCCAGCAGTTACGGTGCGGGGGGCTCGCTCAATGAGCAGTTCTTC.

This chain joins TRBV2 and TRBJ2-5; weak D call: TRBD2 (6 bases). Germline CDR1 and CDR2: SNHLY and FYNNEI. The CDR3 is made up of 15 amino acids. V shed 1 base and J shed 4 bases, with 13 bases lying between them. The CDR3 bases are TGTGCCAGCAGTGAAGTGTGGGGACTGGGAGAGACCCAGTACTTC. It codes for CASSEVWGLGETQYF.

The chain is built from TRBV7-2 and TRBJ2-1; TRBD2 matches 9 bases. The germline gives CDR1 SGHTA, CDR2 FQGNSA. CDR3 size: 16 residues. With V trimmed by 3 bases and J by 4 bases, 7 bases remained unmatched. The CDR3 region has the DNA TGTGCCAGCAGCTTGAGCCTAGCGGGATTTTACAATGAGCAGTTCTTC. As protein: CASSLSLAGFYNEQFF. Filled out from reference TRBV7-2 and TRBJ2-1, the complete variable domain reads GAGVSQSPSNKVTEKGKDVELRCDPISGHTALYWYRQSLGQGLEFLIYFQGNSAPDKSGLPSDRFSAERTGGSVSTLTIQRTQQEDSAVYLCASSLSLAGFYNEQFFGPGTRLTVL.

The chain uses TRBV5-1 and TRBJ1-6, with a possible D match to TRBD1 (5 bases). This CDR3 has 15 amino acids. V was shortened by 7 bases and J by 3 bases, with 14 bases between the two germline ends. Germline lookup yields CDR1 SGHRS and CDR2 YFSETQ. The CDR3 region has the DNA TGCGCCAGCCGACAACAGGAGCGCTATAATTCACCCCTCCACTTT. Protein: CASRQQERYNSPLHF.

V and J are TRBV2 and TRBJ2-1; TRBD2 matches at 8 bases. Losses at the gene ends were 0 bases for V and 4 bases for J; bases not matched to a gene: 2. Germline CDR1 SNHLY, CDR2 FYNNEI. This CDR3 is built from 15 residues. CDR3 amino acids: CASSEARGVYNEQFF. For the CDR3, the DNA is TGTGCCAGCAGTGAAGCGCGGGGGGTTTACAATGAGCAGTTCTTC. The full variable domain, rest sourced from reference TRBV2 and TRBJ2-1, is EPEVTQTPSHQVTQMGQEVILRCVPISNHLYFYWYRQILGQKVEFLVSFYNNEISEKSEIFDDQFSVERPDGSNFTLKIRSTKLEDSAMYFCASSEARGVYNEQFFGPGTRLTVL.

The chain joins TRBV9 to TRBJ1-1, with a possible D match to TRBD1 (5 bases). Germline CDR1 reads SGDLS; CDR2 reads YYNGEE. CDR3 length: 13 amino acids. V dropped 4 bases and J dropped 4 bases, with 11 bases sitting between them. For the CDR3, the DNA is TGTGCCAGCAGCAATCGAAGGGGCACTGAAGCTTTCTTT. It translates to CASSNRRGTEAFF.

J is TRBJ1-2 and V is TRBV13; 8 nucleotides line up with TRBD1. Trimming at V came to 5 bases and at J to 7 bases, leaving 12 bases not matched to a gene. The length of the CDR3 is 15 residues. Germline-derived CDR1 and CDR2 are PRHDT and FYEKMQ (reference sequence). The CDR3 sequence is CASSRYRGAGGGYTF. CDR3 nucleotide sequence: TGTGCCAGCAGCCGATACAGGGGGGCTGGGGGTGGCTACACCTTC.

This clonotype appeared a few times. The CDR3 reads CASSLGGEVVLRDTQYF. CDR3 coding DNA: TGTGCCAGCAGCTTAGGAGGAGAGGTCGTACTGAGGGATACGCAGTATTTT. This chain connects TRBV7-9 to TRBJ2-3; D is undetermined. Germline V lookup: CDR1 SEHNR, CDR2 FQNEAQ (reference sequence). This CDR3 has 17 amino acids. Trimming removed 1 base at V and 6 bases at J, with 20 bases between.

V gene TRBV7-3 combines with J gene TRBJ1-6, with 8 bases that match TRBD1. V lost 1 base, J lost 7 bases, and 3 bases stayed unmatched. Germline V lookup: CDR1 SGHTA, CDR2 FQGTGA. The length of the CDR3 is 15 residues. CDR3: CASSLNRDRNSPLHF. For the CDR3, the DNA is TGTGCCAGCAGCTTAAACCGGGACAGGAATTCACCCCTCCACTTT.

This clonotype appeared a few times. V gene TRBV5-4 combines with J gene TRBJ2-5; D is undetermined. Germline CDR1 is SGHNT and CDR2 is YYREEE (reference sequence). This CDR3 comprises 13 residues. With 0 bases removed from V and 5 bases from J, the gap between germline ends came to 8 bases. DNA of the CDR3: TGTGCCAGCAGCTTGGCGCAGCCGGAGACCCAGTACTTC. It is translated as CASSLAQPETQYF.

This clonotype has only one observation. A read error may produce the germline difference seen at one junction end. The chain is built from TRBV12-3 or TRBV12-4 and TRBJ2-3; 11 bases match TRBD2. There are 15 residues in the CDR3. CDR3 in amino acids: CASGPLAGGTDTRYF. The DNA of the CDR3 is TGTGCCAGCGGCCCCCTAGCGGGGGGCACAGATACGCGGTATTTT.

The chain carries TRBV20-1 and TRBJ2-4, with TRBD2 as a possible D gene (5 bases). TRBJ2-7 matches the DNA end more closely, so the J call is doubtful. Germline assignment: CDR1 DFQATT and CDR2 SNEGSKA (reference sequence). The CDR3 totals 13 residues. The CDR3 nucleotides read TGCAGTGCTCTCGGGAACTCCCCTTTCGAGCAGTACTTC. This gives the protein CSALGNSPFEQYF.

J is TRBJ2-7 and V is TRBV28; TRBD1 agrees at 7 bases. V trimming: 5 bases; J trimming: 4 bases; junction bases outside the gene matches: 11. From germline, CDR1 is MDHEN and CDR2 SYDVKM. CDR3 length: 15 residues. The CDR3 sequence: CASSPRGGIFYEQYF. In DNA, the CDR3 is TGTGCCAGCAGTCCAAGAGGGGGCATTTTTTACGAGCAGTACTTC.

This chain uses TRBV7-8 with TRBJ1-5, with 7 bases that match TRBD1. CDR1 and CDR2 (germline): SGHVS, FQNEAQ. CDR3 length equals 16 residues. After removal of 5 bases from V and 5 bases from J, the junction contained 12 bases not matched to a gene. Here the CDR3 reads CASSADDRVRDQPQHF. CDR3 bases: TGTGCCAGCAGCGCAGACGACAGGGTTCGGGATCAGCCCCAGCATTTT.

In regard to this clonotype: The junction does not match germline at one end; this may be a read error. The rearrangement joins TRBV2 to TRBJ2-1; weak D call: TRBD2 (5 bases). The CDR3 covers 14 residues. The germline gives CDR1 SNHLY, CDR2 FYNNEI. This CDR3 reads CANSEGYSYNEQFF. CDR3 sequence (DNA): TGTGCCAACAGTGAGGGCTACTCCTACAATGAGCAGTTCTTC.

V usage is TRBV21-1 and J usage is TRBJ2-7. TRBV21-1 is recorded as a pseudogene. This CDR3 spans 15 amino acids. The CDR3 bases are TGTGCCAGCAGGGTTAACTGGAAGAGCTCCTACGAGCAGTACTTC. Protein product: CASRVNWKSSYEQYF.

The chain is built from TRBV20-1 and TRBJ2-3, with 8 bases that match TRBD2. Germline assignment: CDR1 DFQATT and CDR2 SNEGSKA (reference sequence). The CDR3 totals 14 residues. Trimming took 3 bases from V and 1 from J; bases not matched to a gene: 3. CDR3 DNA: TGCAGTGCTAGGGTAGCGGGGCGCACAGATACGCAGTATTTT. Its translation: CSARVAGRTDTQYF.

The chain carries TRBV3-1 and TRBJ2-7, with TRBD1 as a possible D gene (5 bases). V lost 0 bases to trimming and J lost 2 bases, with 8 bases between them. Per the germline V gene, CDR1 is LGHDT and CDR2 is YNNKEL (reference sequence). This CDR3 is 14 amino acids long. The CDR3 region has the DNA TGTGCCAGCAGCCAAGAGTTCAGGGCCTACGAGCAGTACTTC. Its translation: CASSQEFRAYEQYF.

V and J are TRBV2 and TRBJ2-4; D tentatively fits TRBD1 or TRBD2 (7 bases each). The J call is in doubt because the DNA end fits TRBJ2-5 better. Per the germline V gene, CDR1 is SNHLY and CDR2 is FYNNEI. The CDR3 sequence is 16 residues long. CDR3 sequence: CASSERGRGGQETQYF. In DNA, the CDR3 is TGTGCCAGCAGTGAAAGGGGCAGGGGGGGCCAAGAGACCCAGTACTTC.

The chain employs TRBV6-2 or TRBV6-3 and TRBJ1-2; TRBD1 agrees at 8 bases. This CDR3 is 13 amino acids long. Looked up from germline, CDR1 is MNHEY and CDR2 is SVGEGT. J lost 7 bases, V lost 6 bases, and 7 bases had no gene match. The CDR3 region is CASSRTGPFGYTF. CDR3 nucleotide sequence: TGTGCCAGCAGCCGGACAGGGCCTTTTGGCTACACCTTC.

This clonotype showed up just a few times. The chain links TRBV5-1 to TRBJ2-3, with 10 nucleotides matching TRBD1. J lost 5 bases, V lost 3 bases, and 9 bases had no gene match. The CDR3 runs 16 residues. Germline lookup yields CDR1 SGHRS and CDR2 YFSETQ. CDR3 protein: CASSYRRQGAGDTQYF. The CDR3 DNA reads as TGCGCCAGCAGCTACCGAAGACAGGGGGCCGGAGATACGCAGTATTTT.